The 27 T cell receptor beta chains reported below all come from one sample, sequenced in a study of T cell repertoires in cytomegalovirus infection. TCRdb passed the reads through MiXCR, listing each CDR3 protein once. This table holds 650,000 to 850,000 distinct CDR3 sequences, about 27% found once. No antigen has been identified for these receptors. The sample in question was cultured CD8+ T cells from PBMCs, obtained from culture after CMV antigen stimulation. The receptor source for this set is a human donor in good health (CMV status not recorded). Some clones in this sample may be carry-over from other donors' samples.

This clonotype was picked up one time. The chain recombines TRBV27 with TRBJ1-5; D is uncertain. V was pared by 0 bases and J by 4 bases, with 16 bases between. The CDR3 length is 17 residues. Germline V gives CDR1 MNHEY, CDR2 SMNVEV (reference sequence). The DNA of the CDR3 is TGTGCCAGCAGTTTATCGGGCTATTCCTCGACAAATCAGCCCCAGCATTTT. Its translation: CASSLSGYSSTNQPQHF.

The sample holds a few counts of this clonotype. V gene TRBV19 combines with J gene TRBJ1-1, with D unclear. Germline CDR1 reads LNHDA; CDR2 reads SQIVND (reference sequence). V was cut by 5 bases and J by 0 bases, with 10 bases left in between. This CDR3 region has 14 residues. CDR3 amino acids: CASSPTVLNTEAFF. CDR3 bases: TGTGCCAGTAGTCCTACAGTGTTGAACACTGAAGCTTTCTTT. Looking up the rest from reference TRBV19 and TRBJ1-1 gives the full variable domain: DGGITQSPKYLFRKEGQNVTLSCEQNLNHDAMYWYRQDPGQGLRLIYYSQIVNDFQKGDIAEGYSVSREKKESFPLTVTSAQKNPTAFYLCASSPTVLNTEAFFGQGTRLTVV.

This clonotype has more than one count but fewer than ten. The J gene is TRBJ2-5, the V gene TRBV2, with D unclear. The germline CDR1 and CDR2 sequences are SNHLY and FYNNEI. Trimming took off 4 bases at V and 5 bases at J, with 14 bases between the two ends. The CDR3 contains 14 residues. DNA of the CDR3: TGTGCCAGCAGTGCATGGGGAACCTTTGAGACCCAGTACTTC. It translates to CASSAWGTFETQYF.

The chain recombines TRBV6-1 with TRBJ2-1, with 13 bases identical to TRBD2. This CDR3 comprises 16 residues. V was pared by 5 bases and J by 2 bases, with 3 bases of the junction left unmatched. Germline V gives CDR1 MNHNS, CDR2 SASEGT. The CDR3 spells CASSFTSGGAYNEQFF. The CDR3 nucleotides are TGTGCCAGCAGTTTTACTAGCGGGGGGGCCTACAATGAGCAGTTCTTC.

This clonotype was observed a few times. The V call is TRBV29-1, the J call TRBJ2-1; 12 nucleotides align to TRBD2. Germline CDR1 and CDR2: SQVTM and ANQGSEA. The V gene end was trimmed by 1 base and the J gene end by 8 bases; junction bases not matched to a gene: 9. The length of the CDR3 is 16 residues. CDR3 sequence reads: CSVEGYGLAGGDEQFF. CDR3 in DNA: TGCAGCGTTGAAGGGTATGGGCTAGCGGGGGGGGATGAGCAGTTCTTC.

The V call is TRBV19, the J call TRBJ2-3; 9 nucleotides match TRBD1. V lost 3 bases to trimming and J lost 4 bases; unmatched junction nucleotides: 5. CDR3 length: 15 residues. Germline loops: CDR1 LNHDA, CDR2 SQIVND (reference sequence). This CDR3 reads CASSMQDRGADTQYF. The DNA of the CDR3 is TGTGCCAGTAGTATGCAGGACAGGGGAGCAGATACGCAGTATTTT.

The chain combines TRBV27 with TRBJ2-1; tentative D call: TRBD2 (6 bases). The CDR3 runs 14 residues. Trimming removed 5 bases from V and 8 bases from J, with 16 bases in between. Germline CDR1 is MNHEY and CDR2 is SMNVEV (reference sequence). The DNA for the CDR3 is TGTGCCAGCAGTCCTACGACCTGGGGGGATGAGCAGTTCTTC. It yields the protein CASSPTTWGDEQFF.

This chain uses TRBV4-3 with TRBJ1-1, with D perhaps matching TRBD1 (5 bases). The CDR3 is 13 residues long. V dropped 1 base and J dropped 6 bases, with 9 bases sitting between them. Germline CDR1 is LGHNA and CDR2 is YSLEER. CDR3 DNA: TGCGCCAGCAGCCAAGGACAGCCCTCTGAAGCTTTCTTT. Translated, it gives CASSQGQPSEAFF.

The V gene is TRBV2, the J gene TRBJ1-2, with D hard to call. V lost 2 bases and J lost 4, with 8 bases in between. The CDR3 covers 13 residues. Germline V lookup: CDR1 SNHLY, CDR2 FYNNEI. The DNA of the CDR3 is TGTGCCAGCAGTGAACCAGGCAGCTATGGCTACACCTTC. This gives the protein CASSEPGSYGYTF.

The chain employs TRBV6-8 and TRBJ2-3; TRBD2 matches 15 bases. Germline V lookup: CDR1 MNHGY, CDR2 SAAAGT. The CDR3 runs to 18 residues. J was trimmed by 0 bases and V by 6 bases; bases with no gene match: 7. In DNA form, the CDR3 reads TGTGCCAGCAGCGCCGGACTAGCGGGGGGGATAAGCACAGATACGCAGTATTTT. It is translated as CASSAGLAGGISTDTQYF.

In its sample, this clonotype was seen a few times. CDR3 coding DNA: TGTGCCAGCAGCCAAGACGGGGGCACAGATACGCAGTATTTT. Its translation: CASSQDGGTDTQYF. The chain combines TRBV4-2 with TRBJ2-3, with D possibly being TRBD2 (5 bases). CDR1 is LGHNA, CDR2 YNFKEQ, per germline. With 0 bases removed from V and 1 base from J, the gap between germline ends came to 5 bases. This CDR3 has 14 amino acids.

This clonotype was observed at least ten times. The CDR3 DNA follows: TGTGCCAGCAGCCAGACAGGGATGGGTGAGCAGTTCTTC. This translates into CASSQTGMGEQFF. The V gene is TRBV7-9, the J gene TRBJ2-1, with 7 bases aligning to TRBD1. The trim removed 5 bases at V and 9 bases at J, leaving 7 bases unmatched. From germline, CDR1 is SEHNR and CDR2 FQNEAQ (reference sequence). This CDR3 comprises 13 residues.

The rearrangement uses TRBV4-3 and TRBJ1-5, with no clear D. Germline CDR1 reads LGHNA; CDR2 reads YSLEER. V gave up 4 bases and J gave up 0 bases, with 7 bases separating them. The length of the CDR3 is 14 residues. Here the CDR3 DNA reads TGCGCCAGCAGCCGGTACCTTAGCAATCAGCCCCAGCATTTT. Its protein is CASSRYLSNQPQHF.

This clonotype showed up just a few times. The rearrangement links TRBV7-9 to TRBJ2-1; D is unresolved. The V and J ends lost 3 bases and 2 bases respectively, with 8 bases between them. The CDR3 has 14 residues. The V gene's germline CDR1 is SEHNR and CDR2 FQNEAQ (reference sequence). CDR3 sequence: CASSFFSTYNEQFF. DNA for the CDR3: TGTGCCAGCAGCTTCTTCAGCACCTACAATGAGCAGTTCTTC.

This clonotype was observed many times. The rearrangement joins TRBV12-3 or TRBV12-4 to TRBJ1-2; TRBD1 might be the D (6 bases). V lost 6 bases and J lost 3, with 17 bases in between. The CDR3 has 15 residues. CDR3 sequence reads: CASSVTIRTDYGYTF. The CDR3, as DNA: TGTGCCAGCAGCGTTACCATAAGGACAGACTATGGCTACACCTTC.

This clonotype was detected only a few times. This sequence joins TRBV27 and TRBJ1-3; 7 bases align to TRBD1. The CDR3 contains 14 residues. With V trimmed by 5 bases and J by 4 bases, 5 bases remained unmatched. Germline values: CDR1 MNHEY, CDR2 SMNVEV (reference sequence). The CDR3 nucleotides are TGTGCCAGCAGTACGACAGGGTACGGAAACACCATATATTTT. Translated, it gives CASSTTGYGNTIYF.

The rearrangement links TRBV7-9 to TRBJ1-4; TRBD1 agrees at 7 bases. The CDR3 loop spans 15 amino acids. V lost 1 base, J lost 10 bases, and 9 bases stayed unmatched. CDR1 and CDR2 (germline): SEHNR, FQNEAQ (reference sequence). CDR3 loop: CASSLEQGSFGKLFF. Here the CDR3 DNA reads TGTGCCAGCAGCTTAGAACAGGGGAGTTTCGGAAAACTGTTTTTT.

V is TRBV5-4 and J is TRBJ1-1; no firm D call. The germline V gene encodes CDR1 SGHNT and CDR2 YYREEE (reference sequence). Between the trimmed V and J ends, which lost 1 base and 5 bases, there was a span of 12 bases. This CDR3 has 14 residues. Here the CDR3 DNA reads TGTGCCAGCAGCTTGCTGCCCGGGCAAACTGAAGCTTTCTTT. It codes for CASSLLPGQTEAFF. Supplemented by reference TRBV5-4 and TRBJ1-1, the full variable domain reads ETGVTQSPTHLIKTRGQQVTLRCSSQSGHNTVSWYQQALGQGPQFIFQYYREEENGRGNFPPRFSGLQFPNYSSELNVNALELDDSALYLCASSLLPGQTEAFFGQGTRLTVV.

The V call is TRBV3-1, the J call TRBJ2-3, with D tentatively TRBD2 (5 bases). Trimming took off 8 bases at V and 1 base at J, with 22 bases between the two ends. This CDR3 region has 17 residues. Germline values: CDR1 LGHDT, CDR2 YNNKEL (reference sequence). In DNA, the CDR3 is TGTGCCAGCGAGGAAGGCAGGCACATTAGCGGCACAGATACGCAGTATTTT. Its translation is CASEEGRHISGTDTQYF.

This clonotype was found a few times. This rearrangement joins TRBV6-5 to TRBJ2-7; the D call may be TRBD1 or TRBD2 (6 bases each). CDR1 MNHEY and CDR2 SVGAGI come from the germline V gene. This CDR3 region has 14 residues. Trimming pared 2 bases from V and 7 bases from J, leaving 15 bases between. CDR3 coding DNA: TGTGCCAGCAGTTACGTCGCAGGGGCGGGGGAGCAGTACTTC. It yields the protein CASSYVAGAGEQYF.

The CDR3 DNA is TGTGCCAGCATAAGGGGGGCGTATACGCAGTATTTT. Protein sequence: CASIRGAYTQYF. V and J are TRBV2 and TRBJ2-3; D is possibly TRBD1 or TRBD2 (6 bases each). This CDR3 is built from 12 residues. The germline V and J ends were trimmed by 7 bases and 7 bases, with 12 bases remaining between them. The V gene's germline CDR1 is SNHLY and CDR2 FYNNEI.

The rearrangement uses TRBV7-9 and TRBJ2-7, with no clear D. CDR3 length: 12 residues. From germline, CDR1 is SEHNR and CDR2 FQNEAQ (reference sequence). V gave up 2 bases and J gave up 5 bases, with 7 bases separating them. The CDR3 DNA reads TGTGCCAGCAGCTTACTGGGTCACGAGCAGTACGTC. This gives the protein CASSLLGHEQYV.

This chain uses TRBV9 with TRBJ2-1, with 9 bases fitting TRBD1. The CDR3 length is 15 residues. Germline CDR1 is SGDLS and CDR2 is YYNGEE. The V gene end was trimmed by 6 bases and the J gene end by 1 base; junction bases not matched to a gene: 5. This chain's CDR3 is CASKPDRGSYNEQFF. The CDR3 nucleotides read TGTGCCAGCAAACCGGACAGGGGTTCCTACAATGAGCAGTTCTTC.

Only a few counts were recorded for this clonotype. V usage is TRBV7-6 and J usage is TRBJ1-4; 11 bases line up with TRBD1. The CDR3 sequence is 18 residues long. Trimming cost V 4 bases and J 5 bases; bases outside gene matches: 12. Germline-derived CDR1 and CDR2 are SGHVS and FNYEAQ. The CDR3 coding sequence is TGTGCCAGCAGCTCCCCCCGGGACAGGGGGGTTCGAAATGAAAAACTGTTTTTT. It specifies CASSSPRDRGVRNEKLFF. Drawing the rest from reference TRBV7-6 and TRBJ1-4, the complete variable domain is GAGVSQSPRYKVTKRGQDVALRCDPISGHVSLYWYRQALGQGPEFLTYFNYEAQQDKSGLPNDRFSAERPEGSISTLTIQRTEQRDSAMYRCASSSPRDRGVRNEKLFFGSGTQLSVL.

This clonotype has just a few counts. In DNA, the CDR3 is TGCAGTGCGCGACAGGGGTCACAGCCCCAGCATTTT. It specifies CSARQGSQPQHF. J is TRBJ1-5 and V is TRBV20-1; 8 nucleotides line up with TRBD1. The length of the CDR3 is 12 residues. V lost 6 bases and J lost 7; bases outside the gene matches: 5. Germline V gene sequence: CDR1 DFQATT, CDR2 SNEGSKA (reference sequence).

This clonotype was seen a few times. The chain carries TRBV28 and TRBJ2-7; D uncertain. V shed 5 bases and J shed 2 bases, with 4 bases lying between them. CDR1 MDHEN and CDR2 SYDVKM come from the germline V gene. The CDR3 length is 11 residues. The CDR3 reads CASSTTYEQYV. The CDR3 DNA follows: TGTGCCAGCAGTACTACCTACGAGCAGTACGTC.

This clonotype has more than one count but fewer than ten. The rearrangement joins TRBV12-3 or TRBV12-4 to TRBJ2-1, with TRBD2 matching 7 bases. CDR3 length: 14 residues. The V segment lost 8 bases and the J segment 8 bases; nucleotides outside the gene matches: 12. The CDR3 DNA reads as TGTGCCAGCTCTATGGGGGGGAGCGGCCATGAGCAGTTCTTC. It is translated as CASSMGGSGHEQFF.